This section outlines one T cell receptor (beta chain) sequence together with its context. The CDR3 runs to 16 residues. The V gene lost 1 base and the J gene lost 4 bases, with 16 bases spanning the gap. Germline assignment: CDR1 MNHEY and CDR2 SMNVEV (reference sequence). Original data processing: Amplification of reference gene primers provided the estimated nucleated cell counts. TCRdb keeps only in-frame clones here, not all; method: immunoSEQ multiplex PCR. The V and J calls and clone size were taken over from that table, and D and trimming were inferred from the DNA. The sample carries some 250,000 clones, around 89% recorded once. The data originate from a study of blood T cell repertoires in COVID-19. As for the study in general: From the United States, Italy and Spain came samples of acute and convalescent COVID-19. T cells, B-cell-depleted T cells, or PBMCs supplied cDNA or gDNA.

Sequencing used peripheral blood. The clonotype comes from a woman in her forties who had recovered from COVID-19. The chain links TRBV27 to TRBJ1-2, with D tentatively TRBD1 (5 bases). CDR3 residues: CASSLWPGDIIYGYTF. As DNA, the CDR3 is TGTGCCAGCAGTTTATGGCCGGGGGATATCATCTATGGCTACACCTTC.